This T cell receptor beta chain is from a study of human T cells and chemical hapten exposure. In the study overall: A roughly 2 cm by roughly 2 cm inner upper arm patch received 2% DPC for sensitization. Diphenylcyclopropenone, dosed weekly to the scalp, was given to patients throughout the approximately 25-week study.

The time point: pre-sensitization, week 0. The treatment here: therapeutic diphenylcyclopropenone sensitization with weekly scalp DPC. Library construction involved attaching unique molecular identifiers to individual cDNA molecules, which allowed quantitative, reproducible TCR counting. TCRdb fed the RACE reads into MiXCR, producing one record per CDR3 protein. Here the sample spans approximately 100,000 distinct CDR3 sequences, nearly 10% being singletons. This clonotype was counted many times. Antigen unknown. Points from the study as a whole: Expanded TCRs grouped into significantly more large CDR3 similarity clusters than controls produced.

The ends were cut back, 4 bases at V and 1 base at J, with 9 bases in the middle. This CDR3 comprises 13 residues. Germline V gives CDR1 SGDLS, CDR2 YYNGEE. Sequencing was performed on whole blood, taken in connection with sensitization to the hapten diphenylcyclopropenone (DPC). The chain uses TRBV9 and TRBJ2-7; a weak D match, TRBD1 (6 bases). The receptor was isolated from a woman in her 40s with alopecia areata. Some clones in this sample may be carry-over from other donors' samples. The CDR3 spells CASSFGQSYEQYF. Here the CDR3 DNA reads TGTGCCAGCAGCTTCGGACAGTCCTACGAGCAGTACTTC.